This record covers a single T cell receptor beta chain. This specimen comes from a study of OX40 agonist ivuxolimab in advanced cancers. Clones were read by immunoSEQ multiplex PCR, and TCRdb kept only the in-frame ones, dropping some. The sample has 19,000 or so clones, 83% seen once. The CDR3 consists of 13 residues. CDR1 and CDR2 (germline): MNHEY, SVGAGI. The V end was cut by 5 bases, the J end by 5 bases, with 12 bases between. This chain joins TRBV6-5 and TRBJ1-1; tentatively, D is TRBD1 (5 bases). Sample: CD4+ or CD8+ T cells sorted from blood, taken in a trial of the OX40 agonist ivuxolimab. This TCR was sampled from an adult with an advanced solid tumor such as melanoma, head and neck, liver or kidney cancer. CDR3 amino acids: CASSQGHGTEAFF. The CDR3 DNA sequence: TGTGCCAGCAGTCAGGGCCACGGGACTGAAGCTTTCTTT.